These 24 T cell receptor beta chains share one sample of origin, sequenced in a study of blood T cell repertoires in COVID-19. Generated by immunoSEQ multiplex PCR, the TCRdb table keeps only in-frame clones and is missing some. The table records 150,000 to 200,000 clones, under 90% of them present only once. The sequenced sample was peripheral blood. These receptors all come from a woman in her sixties or seventies with COVID-19, enrolled during active disease.

The DNA for the CDR3 is TGTGCCAGTAGACGGACTGCTGGAAACACCATATATTTT. Protein: CASRRTAGNTIYF. The chain combines TRBV19 with TRBJ1-3; D not certain. Germline loops: CDR1 LNHDA, CDR2 SQIVND (reference sequence). The V gene lost 6 bases and the J gene lost 2 bases, with 8 bases spanning the gap. The CDR3 covers 13 residues.

V usage is TRBV2 and J usage is TRBJ1-4; TRBD1 might be the D (6 bases). The CDR3 runs 12 residues. Trimming removed 10 bases at V and 7 bases at J, with 13 bases between. Germline-derived CDR1 and CDR2 are SNHLY and FYNNEI. CDR3 coding DNA: TGTGCCACTGCAGTCAGGGGTGAAAAACTGTTTTTT. Translated, it gives CATAVRGEKLFF.

The rearrangement links TRBV30 to TRBJ1-1; no reliable D call. The V end was cut by 4 bases, the J end by 0 bases, with 9 bases between. Per the germline V gene, CDR1 is GTSNPN and CDR2 is SVGIG (reference sequence). The CDR3 has 13 residues. DNA for the CDR3: TGTGCCTGGACGGGAAACATGAACACTGAAGCTTTCTTT. Amino acids: CAWTGNMNTEAFF.

The rearrangement links TRBV15 to TRBJ1-2; TRBD1 matches 10 bases. The CDR3 runs 14 residues. CDR1 and CDR2 from the germline V gene are LNHNV and YYDKDF (reference sequence). The V gene end was trimmed by 3 bases and the J gene end by 8 bases; junction bases not matched to a gene: 6. CDR3: CATSRGTGAVGYTF. The CDR3 DNA sequence: TGTGCCACCAGCAGGGGGACAGGGGCTGTGGGCTACACCTTC.

This sequence joins TRBV6-5 and TRBJ2-1, with 9 nucleotides matching TRBD2. Germline V gives CDR1 MNHEY, CDR2 SVGAGI. The trim removed 6 bases at V and 2 bases at J, leaving 5 bases unmatched. The CDR3 sequence is 15 residues long. The CDR3: CASRSAGGAYNEQFF. The CDR3 bases are TGTGCCAGCAGGTCGGCGGGAGGGGCCTACAATGAGCAGTTCTTC.

The V call is TRBV6-5, the J call TRBJ1-1, with 7 bases fitting TRBD1. CDR3 length equals 13 residues. Germline CDR1 is MNHEY and CDR2 is SVGAGI. J lost 5 bases, V lost 7 bases, and 7 bases had no gene match. Written as DNA, the CDR3 is TGTGCCAGCACCCTGACAGGGCGAACTGAAGCTTTCTTT. Translating gives CASTLTGRTEAFF.

This clone has only a few counts. The rearrangement joins TRBV10-3 to TRBJ1-6; no reliable D call. V shed 6 bases and J shed 10 bases, with 16 bases lying between them. This CDR3 is built from 14 residues. CDR1 ENHRY and CDR2 SYGVKD come from the germline V gene. The CDR3, as DNA: TGTGCCATCAGCGCTACCGGGTCTTCCTCACCCCTCCACTTT. This gives the protein CAISATGSSSPLHF.

V is TRBV18 and J is TRBJ1-6; D ambiguous. The CDR3 has 13 amino acids. Germline V gives CDR1 KGHSH, CDR2 LQKENI. The germline V and J ends were trimmed by 5 bases and 8 bases, with 10 bases remaining between them. In DNA, the CDR3 is TGTGCCAGCTCATCGGTAGAAGATTCACCCCTCCACTTT. Protein product: CASSSVEDSPLHF.

This chain joins TRBV27 and TRBJ2-1; the match to TRBD2 covers 8 bases. The V gene's germline CDR1 is MNHEY and CDR2 SMNVEV (reference sequence). The CDR3 contains 15 residues. Germline trimming cut 4 bases from V and 7 bases from J; bases unmatched to any gene: 9. The chain's CDR3 is CASSSGTRGTNEQFF. The CDR3 coding sequence is TGTGCCAGCAGTTCCGGGACTAGGGGTACGAATGAGCAGTTCTTC.

V is TRBV15 and J is TRBJ1-1; no definite D call. CDR1 LNHNV and CDR2 YYDKDF come from the germline V gene (reference sequence). V was shortened by 1 base and J by 5 bases, with 8 bases between the two germline ends. This CDR3 comprises 13 residues. CDR3 sequence: CATSRVRETEAFF. The CDR3 bases are TGTGCCACCAGCAGAGTAAGGGAGACTGAAGCTTTCTTT.

V is TRBV19 and J is TRBJ1-4; D is unresolved. The V end was cut by 4 bases, the J end by 4 bases, with 16 bases between. The V gene's germline CDR1 is LNHDA and CDR2 SQIVND (reference sequence). The CDR3 covers 16 residues. The CDR3 loop reads CASSNPHARGNEKLFF. The DNA for the CDR3 is TGTGCCAGTAGTAATCCCCACGCCCGGGGTAATGAAAAACTGTTTTTT.

The chain couples TRBV7-9 to TRBJ1-6, with 9 bases matching TRBD1. Germline CDR1 reads SEHNR; CDR2 reads FQNEAQ (reference sequence). V shed 5 bases, J shed 3 bases, and the junction held 5 bases outside the gene matches. The CDR3 runs to 16 residues. CDR3 region: CASSTDRGLYNSPLHF. The CDR3 nucleotides are TGTGCCAGCAGCACGGACAGGGGACTCTATAATTCACCCCTCCACTTT.

The V and J genes are TRBV18 and TRBJ1-1, with no clear D. Germline V gene data show CDR1 as KGHSH and CDR2 as LQKENI. With 2 bases removed from V and 1 base from J, the gap between germline ends came to 14 bases. The length of the CDR3 is 16 residues. Written as DNA, the CDR3 is TGTGCCAGCTCACCAGGCAGGATTCCACCGAACACTGAAGCTTTCTTT. It specifies CASSPGRIPPNTEAFF.

The chain joins TRBV5-6 to TRBJ2-4, with 10 bases aligning to TRBD2. With 4 bases clipped from V and 3 bases from J, the junction kept 4 bases outside the gene matches. This CDR3 spans 15 amino acids. The germline V gene has CDR1 SGHDT and CDR2 YYEEEE. CDR3: CASSALAGDKNIQYF. CDR3 coding DNA: TGTGCCAGCAGCGCCCTAGCGGGAGACAAAAACATTCAGTACTTC.

This clone came up once. The chain joins TRBV30 to TRBJ1-4, with D perhaps matching TRBD1 (5 bases). The germline CDR1 and CDR2 sequences are GTSNPN and SVGIG (reference sequence). V was pared by 4 bases and J by 2 bases, with 11 bases between. The CDR3 is 14 residues long. The CDR3 DNA reads TGTGCCTGGAAAGGCCCAGGGACTAATGAAAAACTGTTTTTT. Translation gives CAWKGPGTNEKLFF.

The V gene is TRBV18, the J gene TRBJ2-2; D is ambiguous. Germline lookup yields CDR1 KGHSH and CDR2 LQKENI. The V gene lost 2 bases and the J gene lost 0 bases, with 4 bases spanning the gap. CDR3 size: 14 residues. In nucleotides, the CDR3 is TGTGCCAGCTCACCAGCGGCGAACACCGGGGAGCTGTTTTTT. It specifies CASSPAANTGELFF.

This clone was detected a few times. The V call is TRBV7-9, the J call TRBJ1-4; D is uncertain. Germline V CDR1 and CDR2: SEHNR, FQNEAQ (reference sequence). The CDR3 sequence is 13 residues long. The V gene lost 8 bases and the J gene lost 5 bases, with 12 bases spanning the gap. Here the CDR3 DNA reads TGTGCCAGCCGGGAGGGCCCAAATGAAAAACTGTTTTTT. This gives the protein CASREGPNEKLFF.

The genes are TRBV10-3 and TRBJ1-6; TRBD1 matches 9 bases. The germline gives CDR1 ENHRY, CDR2 SYGVKD. The CDR3 runs to 15 residues. With V trimmed by 3 bases and J by 7 bases, 4 bases remained unmatched. CDR3 sequence reads: CAISDGQGNNSPLHF. CDR3 DNA: TGTGCCATCAGTGACGGACAGGGGAACAATTCACCCCTCCACTTT.

The chain recombines TRBV15 with TRBJ2-1; no clear D gene. V lost 0 bases and J 5 bases, leaving 11 bases between the germline ends. The length of the CDR3 is 15 residues. Germline loops: CDR1 LNHNV, CDR2 YYDKDF (reference sequence). The chain's CDR3 is CATSRDIFTDNEQFF. The CDR3 bases are TGTGCCACCAGCAGAGACATCTTTACGGACAATGAGCAGTTCTTC.

Here the CDR3 DNA reads TGTGCCAGCAGTGGAATAGCGGGGGTTTACACAGATACGCAGTATTTT. This gives the protein CASSGIAGVYTDTQYF. The chain employs TRBV2 and TRBJ2-3, with 9 bases lining up with TRBD2. J was trimmed by 2 bases and V by 4 bases; bases with no gene match: 7. Per germline, CDR1 SNHLY and CDR2 FYNNEI. The CDR3 runs 16 residues.

The chain has TRBV27 and TRBJ2-1, with D hard to call. Between the trimmed V and J ends, which lost 3 bases and 8 bases, there was a span of 5 bases. There are 11 residues in the CDR3. Germline V gene data show CDR1 as MNHEY and CDR2 as SMNVEV (reference sequence). CDR3 nucleotides: TGTGCCAGCAGTTTGTCCGATGAGCAGTTCTTC. Encoded protein: CASSLSDEQFF.

The chain uses TRBV7-8 and TRBJ1-1, with a tentative D call TRBD1 (6 bases). Germline CDR1 reads SGHVS; CDR2 reads FQNEAQ. The CDR3 covers 12 residues. The V end was cut by 4 bases, the J end by 5 bases, with 8 bases between. For the CDR3, the DNA is TGTGCCAGCAGCTCAGGGGTTACTGAAGCTTTCTTT. It specifies CASSSGVTEAFF. Drawing the rest from reference TRBV7-8 and TRBJ1-1, the complete variable domain is GAGVSQSPRYKVAKRGQDVALRCDPISGHVSLFWYQQALGQGPEFLTYFQNEAQLDKSGLPSDRFFAERPEGSVSTLKIQRTQQEDSAVYLCASSSGVTEAFFGQGTRLTVV.

The genes are TRBV5-6 and TRBJ1-3, with TRBD1 matching 8 bases. Germline values: CDR1 SGHDT, CDR2 YYEEEE. The trim removed 4 bases at V and 2 bases at J, leaving 8 bases unmatched. CDR3 length: 16 residues. CDR3 nucleotides: TGTGCCAGCAGCCGCAGGGGGCCCTTGGCTGGAAACACCATATATTTT. It codes for CASSRRGPLAGNTIYF.

This sequence joins TRBV5-1 and TRBJ2-7, with 10 positions matching TRBD2. Germline V CDR1 and CDR2: SGHRS, YFSETQ. CDR3 length: 15 amino acids. V lost 7 bases to trimming and J lost 1 base; unmatched junction nucleotides: 8. Here the CDR3 DNA reads TGCGCCAGCTCTTCCCGGACTAGCGGATCCTACGAGCAGTACTTC. Translating gives CASSSRTSGSYEQYF.